Below, one T cell receptor beta chain is given with its context. Its antigen is not identified. This record comes from a study of T cells in localized non-small cell lung cancer. The study, taken as a whole, reports: The study found T cell clonality highest in uninvolved adjacent lung, above tumor. Adjacent lung tissue had a median around 50 of the top 100 clones found in the tumor.

The CDR3 length is 15 residues. Unmatched junction bases numbered 2, after V lost 2 bases and J lost 1 base. From germline, CDR1 is MDHEN and CDR2 SYDVKM. Some clones are missing from TCRdb's copy, which holds only in-frame ones; the method was immunoSEQ multiplex PCR. The table shows approximately 20,000 clones, with around nine tenths occurring only once. The clonotype was recovered from a male donor older than 55 with stage I squamous cell lung carcinoma. The chain carries TRBV28 and TRBJ1-3; 7 bases fit TRBD1. Sequencing used peripheral blood, obtained before any cancer treatment. In DNA, the CDR3 is TGTGCCAGCAGTTTACAGGGGGGTTCTGGAAACACCATATATTTT. Translated, it gives CASSLQGGSGNTIYF.